The 2 T cell receptor beta chains listed next were all sequenced from one sample in a study of T cell clonotyping in hematopoietic cell transplantation. Sequencing used immunoSEQ multiplex PCR; TCRdb keeps in-frame clones, though not all of them. The sample lists about 14,000 clones, about three fifths seen once, with roughly 10% in the top ten. Source material: PBMCs. The origin of the receptors is a human donor who either received an allogeneic hematopoietic cell transplant for a myeloid malignancy or was a related donor (not recorded which). Some clones in this sample may be carry-over from other donors' samples.

The rearrangement uses TRBV29-1 and TRBJ2-5; D is uncertain. The last part of the DNA fits TRBJ2-7 better; the J call may be wrong. The length of the CDR3 is 13 residues. Per germline, CDR1 SQVTM and CDR2 ANQGSEA. The CDR3 loop is CSVARLLGYEQYF. CDR3 nucleotides: TGCAGCGTTGCCCGGCTGTTGGGCTACGAGCAGTACTTC.

This chain links TRBV21-1 with TRBJ2-5; the table's TRBD2 call for D was not verified on the DNA. TRBV21-1 is a known pseudogene. The CDR3 runs to 15 residues. CDR3 in DNA: TGTGCCAGCAGCAAGGGCAGACTAGACCAAGAGACCCAGTACTTC. Translated, it gives CASSKGRLDQETQYF.